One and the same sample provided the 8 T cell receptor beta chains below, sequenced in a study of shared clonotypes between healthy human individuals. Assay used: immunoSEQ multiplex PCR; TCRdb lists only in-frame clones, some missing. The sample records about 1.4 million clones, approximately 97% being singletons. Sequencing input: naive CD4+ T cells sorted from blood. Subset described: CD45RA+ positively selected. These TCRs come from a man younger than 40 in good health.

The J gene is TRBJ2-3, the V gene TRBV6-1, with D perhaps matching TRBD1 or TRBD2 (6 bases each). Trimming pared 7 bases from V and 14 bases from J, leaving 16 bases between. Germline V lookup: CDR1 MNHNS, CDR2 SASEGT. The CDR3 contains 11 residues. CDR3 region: CASMRGGQGYF. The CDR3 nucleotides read TGTGCCAGCATGCGAGGGGGGCAGGGGTATTTT.

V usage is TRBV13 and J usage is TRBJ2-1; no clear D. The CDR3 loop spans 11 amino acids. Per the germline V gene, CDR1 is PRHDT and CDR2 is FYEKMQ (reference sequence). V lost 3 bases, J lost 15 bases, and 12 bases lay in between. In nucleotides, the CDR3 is TGTGCCAGCAGCTTGGGTCATAAGGCGTTCTTC. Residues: CASSLGHKAFF.

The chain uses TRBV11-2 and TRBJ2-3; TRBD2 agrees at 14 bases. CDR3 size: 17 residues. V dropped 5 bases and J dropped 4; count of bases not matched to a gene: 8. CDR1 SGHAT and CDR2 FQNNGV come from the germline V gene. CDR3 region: CASSPGTSGSGADTQYF. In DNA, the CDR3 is TGTGCCAGCAGCCCCGGGACTAGCGGGAGTGGCGCAGATACGCAGTATTTT. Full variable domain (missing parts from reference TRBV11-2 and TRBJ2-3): EAGVAQSPRYKIIEKRQSVAFWCNPISGHATLYWYQQILGQGPKLLIQFQNNGVVDDSQLPKDRFSAERLKGVDSTLKIQPAKLEDSAVYLCASSPGTSGSGADTQYFGPGTRLTVL.

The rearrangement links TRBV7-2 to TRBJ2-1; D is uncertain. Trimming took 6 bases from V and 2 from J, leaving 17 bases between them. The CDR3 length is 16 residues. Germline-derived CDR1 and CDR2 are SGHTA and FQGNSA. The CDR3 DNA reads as TGTGCCAGCAGTACCCCTGCTGGGTTGCCCTACAATGAGCAGTTCTTC. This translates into CASSTPAGLPYNEQFF.

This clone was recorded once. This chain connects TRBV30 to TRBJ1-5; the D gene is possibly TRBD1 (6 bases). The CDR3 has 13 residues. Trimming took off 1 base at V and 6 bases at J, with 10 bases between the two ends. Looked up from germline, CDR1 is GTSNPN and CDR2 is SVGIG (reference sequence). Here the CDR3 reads CAWSGGQVQPQHF. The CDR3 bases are TGTGCCTGGAGTGGGGGGCAGGTTCAGCCCCAGCATTTT.

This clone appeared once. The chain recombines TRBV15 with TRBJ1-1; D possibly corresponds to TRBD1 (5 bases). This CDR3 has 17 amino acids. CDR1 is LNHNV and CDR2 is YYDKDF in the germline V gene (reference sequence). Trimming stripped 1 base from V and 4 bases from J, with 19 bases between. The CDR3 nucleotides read TGTGCCACCAGCAGAGGTTGGAGTGAGGGGTTGGGCACTGAAGCTTTCTTT. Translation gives CATSRGWSEGLGTEAFF.

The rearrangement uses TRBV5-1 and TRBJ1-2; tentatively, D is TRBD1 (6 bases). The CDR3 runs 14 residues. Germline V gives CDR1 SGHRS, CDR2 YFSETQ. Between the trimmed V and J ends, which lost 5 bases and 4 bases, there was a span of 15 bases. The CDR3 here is CASRASGGSYGYTF. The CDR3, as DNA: TGCGCCAGCAGGGCCTCGGGGGGCTCCTATGGCTACACCTTC.

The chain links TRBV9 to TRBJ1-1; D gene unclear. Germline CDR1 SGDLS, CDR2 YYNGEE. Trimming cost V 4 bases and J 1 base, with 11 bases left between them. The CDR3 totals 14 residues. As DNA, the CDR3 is TGTGCCAGCAGCTTGCAGGCGTCGAACACTGAAGCTTTCTTT. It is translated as CASSLQASNTEAFF.